This passage covers 7 T cell receptor beta chains from one sample sequenced in a study of cytomegalovirus exposure and HLA in healthy donors. The primer mix had 60 Vbeta and 13 Jbeta primers. TCRdb's copy holds only in-frame clones and misses some; the assay was immunoSEQ multiplex PCR. The sample consists of 40,000 to 55,000 clones, around three quarters of them appearing once. The sample comprised PBMCs. These receptors were obtained from a man under 40 in good health and CMV-seronegative.

V usage is TRBV7-9 and J usage is TRBJ2-7; 7 bases agree with TRBD1. The CDR3 contains 14 residues. Germline V gene data show CDR1 as SEHNR and CDR2 as FQNEAQ (reference sequence). V lost 1 base to trimming and J lost 3 bases; unmatched junction nucleotides: 3. The CDR3, as DNA: TGTGCCAGCAGCTTAGGTCAGGGGGTCTACGAGCAGTACTTC. Residues: CASSLGQGVYEQYF.

The gene calls are TRBV12-5 and TRBJ1-1, with D tentatively TRBD1 (6 bases). V gave up 6 bases and J gave up 6 bases, with 14 bases separating them. The CDR3 has 13 residues. Germline CDR1 is LGHNT and CDR2 is FRNRAP. This chain's CDR3 is CASGITGIPEAFF. In nucleotides, the CDR3 is TGTGCTAGTGGGATAACAGGGATCCCTGAAGCTTTCTTT.

The J gene is TRBJ2-7, the V gene TRBV29-1; tentatively, D is TRBD2 (5 bases). CDR1 and CDR2 (germline): SQVTM, ANQGSEA. CDR3 length: 13 amino acids. V lost 0 bases and J 2 bases, leaving 8 bases between the germline ends. CDR3 region: CSVEDPGTYEQYF. The CDR3 DNA reads as TGCAGCGTTGAAGATCCGGGGACCTACGAGCAGTACTTC.

V is TRBV7-6 and J is TRBJ1-5; D ambiguous. V dropped 5 bases and J dropped 2 bases, with 19 bases sitting between them. Per germline, CDR1 SGHVS and CDR2 FNYEAQ. The CDR3 runs 17 residues. For the CDR3, the DNA is TGTGCCAGCAGCCGATGGCCGCGGGGTAGCGGCAATCAGCCCCAGCATTTT. Its protein product is CASSRWPRGSGNQPQHF.

V and J are TRBV7-9 and TRBJ2-4; D is undetermined. Trimming shortened V by 1 base and J by 0 bases, and 7 bases separated the two germline ends. Germline assignment: CDR1 SEHNR and CDR2 FQNEAQ (reference sequence). The CDR3 has 15 amino acids. The CDR3 DNA reads as TGTGCCAGCAGCTTAGAGTTACTAGCCAAAAACATTCAGTACTTC. This sequence encodes CASSLELLAKNIQYF.

The chain joins TRBV4-1 to TRBJ2-5; D call uncertain. V lost 0 bases, J lost 2 bases, and 16 bases lay in between. Germline V gives CDR1 MGHRA, CDR2 YSYEKL. The CDR3 covers 17 residues. CDR3 amino acids: CASSQDPPRLLQETQYF. Written as DNA, the CDR3 is TGCGCCAGCAGCCAAGACCCACCGAGGCTTTTACAAGAGACCCAGTACTTC.

The chain uses TRBV19 and TRBJ2-2, with D perhaps TRBD2 (6 bases). Trimming shortened V by 1 base and J by 1 base, and 10 bases separated the two germline ends. CDR1 is LNHDA, CDR2 SQIVND, per germline (reference sequence). The CDR3 has 16 amino acids. CDR3 sequence reads: CASSIGTIMNTGELFF. Written as DNA, the CDR3 is TGTGCCAGTAGTATAGGGACTATCATGAACACCGGGGAGCTGTTTTTT.